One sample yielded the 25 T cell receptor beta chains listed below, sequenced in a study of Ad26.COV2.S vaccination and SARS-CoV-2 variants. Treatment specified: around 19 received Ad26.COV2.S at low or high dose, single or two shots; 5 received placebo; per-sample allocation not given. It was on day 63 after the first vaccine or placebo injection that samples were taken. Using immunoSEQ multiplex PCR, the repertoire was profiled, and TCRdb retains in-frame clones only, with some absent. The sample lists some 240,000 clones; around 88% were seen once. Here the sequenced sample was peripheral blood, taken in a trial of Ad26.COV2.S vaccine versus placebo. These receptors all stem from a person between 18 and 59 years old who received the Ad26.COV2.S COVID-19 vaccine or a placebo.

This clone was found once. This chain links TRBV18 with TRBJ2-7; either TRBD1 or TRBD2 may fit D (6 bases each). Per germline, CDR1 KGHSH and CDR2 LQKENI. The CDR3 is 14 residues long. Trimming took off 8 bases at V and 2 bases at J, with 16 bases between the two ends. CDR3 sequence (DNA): TGTGCCAGCACACAGGGAGGACTGGCCTACGAGCAGTACTTC. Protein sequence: CASTQGGLAYEQYF.

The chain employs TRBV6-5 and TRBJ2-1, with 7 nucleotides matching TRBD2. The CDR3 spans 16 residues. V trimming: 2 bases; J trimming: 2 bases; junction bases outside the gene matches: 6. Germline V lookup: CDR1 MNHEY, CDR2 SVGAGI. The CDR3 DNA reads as TGTGCCAGCAGTTACGCCCGCGGGGGAACCTACAATGAGCAGTTCTTC. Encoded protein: CASSYARGGTYNEQFF.

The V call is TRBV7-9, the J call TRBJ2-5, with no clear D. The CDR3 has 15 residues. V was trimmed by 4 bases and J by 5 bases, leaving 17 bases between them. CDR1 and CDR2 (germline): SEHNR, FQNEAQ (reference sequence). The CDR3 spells CASSSYGPSQETQYF. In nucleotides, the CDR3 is TGTGCCAGCAGCTCCTATGGACCATCTCAGGAGACCCAGTACTTC.

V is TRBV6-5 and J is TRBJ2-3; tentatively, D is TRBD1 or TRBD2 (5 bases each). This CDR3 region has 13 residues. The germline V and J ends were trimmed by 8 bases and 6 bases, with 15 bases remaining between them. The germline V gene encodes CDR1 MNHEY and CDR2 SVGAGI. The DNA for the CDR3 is TGTGCCAGCGTCTCCATGGGGGTGGATACGCAGTATTTT. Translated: CASVSMGVDTQYF.

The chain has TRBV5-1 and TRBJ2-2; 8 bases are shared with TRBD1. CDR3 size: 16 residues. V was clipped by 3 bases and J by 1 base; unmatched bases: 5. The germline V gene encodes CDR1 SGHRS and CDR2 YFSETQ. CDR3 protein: CASSSRGQGNTGELFF. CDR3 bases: TGCGCCAGCAGCTCCCGTGGACAGGGGAACACCGGGGAGCTGTTTTTT.

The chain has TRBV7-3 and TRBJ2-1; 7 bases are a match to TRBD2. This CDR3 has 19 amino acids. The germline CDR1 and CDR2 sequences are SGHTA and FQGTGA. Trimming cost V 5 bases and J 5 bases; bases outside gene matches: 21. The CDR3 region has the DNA TGTGCCAGCAGCACAAAAGCTCGGGGGGTCGCCTCACGGGACAATGAGCAGTTCTTC. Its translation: CASSTKARGVASRDNEQFF.

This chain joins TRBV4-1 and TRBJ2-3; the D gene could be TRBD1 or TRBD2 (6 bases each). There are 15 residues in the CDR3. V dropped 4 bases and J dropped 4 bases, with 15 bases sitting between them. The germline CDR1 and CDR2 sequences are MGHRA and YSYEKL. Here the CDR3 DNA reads TGCGCCAGCAGCCCACGGGGGCCGGGATCAGATACGCAGTATTTT. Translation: CASSPRGPGSDTQYF.

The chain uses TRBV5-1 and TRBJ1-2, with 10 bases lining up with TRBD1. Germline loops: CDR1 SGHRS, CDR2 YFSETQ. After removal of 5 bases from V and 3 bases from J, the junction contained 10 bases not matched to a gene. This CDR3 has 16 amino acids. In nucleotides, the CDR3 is TGCGCCAGCAGACGCGAGACAGGGGGCACGGACTATGGCTACACCTTC. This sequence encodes CASRRETGGTDYGYTF.

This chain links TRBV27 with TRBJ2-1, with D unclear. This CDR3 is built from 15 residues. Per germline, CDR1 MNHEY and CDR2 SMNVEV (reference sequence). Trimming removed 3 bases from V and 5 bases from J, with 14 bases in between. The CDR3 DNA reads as TGTGCCAGCAGTTTTCATCCGATGGGCGACAATGAGCAGTTCTTC. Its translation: CASSFHPMGDNEQFF.

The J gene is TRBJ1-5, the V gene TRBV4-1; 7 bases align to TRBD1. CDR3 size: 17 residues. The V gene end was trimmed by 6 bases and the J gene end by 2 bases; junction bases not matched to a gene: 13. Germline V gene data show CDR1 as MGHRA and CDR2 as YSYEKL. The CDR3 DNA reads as TGCGCCAGCAGTCGACAGGGATCCGGAGCGGGCAATCAGCCCCAGCATTTT. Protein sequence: CASSRQGSGAGNQPQHF.

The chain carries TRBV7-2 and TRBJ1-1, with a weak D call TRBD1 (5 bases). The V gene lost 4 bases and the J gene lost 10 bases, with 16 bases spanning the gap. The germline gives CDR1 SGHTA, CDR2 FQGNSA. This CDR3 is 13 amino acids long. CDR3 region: CASSSSAPGGAFF. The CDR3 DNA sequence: TGTGCCAGCAGCTCATCCGCCCCTGGGGGAGCTTTCTTT.

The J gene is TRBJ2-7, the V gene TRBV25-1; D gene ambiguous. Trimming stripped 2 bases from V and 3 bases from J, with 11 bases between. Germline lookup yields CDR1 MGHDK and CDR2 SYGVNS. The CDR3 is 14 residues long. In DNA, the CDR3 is TGTGCCAGCAGTGAAGGGGTGTGGAACTACGAGCAGTACTTC. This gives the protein CASSEGVWNYEQYF.

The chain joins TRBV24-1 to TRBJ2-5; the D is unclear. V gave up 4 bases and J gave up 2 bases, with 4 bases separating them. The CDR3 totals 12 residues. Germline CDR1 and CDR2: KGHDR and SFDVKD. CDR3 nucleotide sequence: TGTGCCACCAGTGAGGGGCAAGAGACCCAGTACTTC. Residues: CATSEGQETQYF.

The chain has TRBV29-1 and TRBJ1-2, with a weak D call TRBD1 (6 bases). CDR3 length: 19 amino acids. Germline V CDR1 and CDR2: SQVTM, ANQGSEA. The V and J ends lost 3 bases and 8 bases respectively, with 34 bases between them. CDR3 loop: CSVESMMDQGFFASMGYTF. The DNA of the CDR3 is TGCAGCGTTGAGTCCATGATGGACCAGGGGTTTTTTGCATCTATGGGCTACACCTTC.

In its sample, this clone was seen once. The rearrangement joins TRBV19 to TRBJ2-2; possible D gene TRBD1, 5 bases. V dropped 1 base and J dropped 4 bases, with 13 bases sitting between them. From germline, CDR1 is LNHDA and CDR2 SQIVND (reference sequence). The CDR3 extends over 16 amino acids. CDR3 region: CASSIGGGRATGELFF. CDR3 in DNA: TGTGCCAGTAGTATAGGAGGCGGCAGGGCCACCGGGGAGCTGTTTTTT.

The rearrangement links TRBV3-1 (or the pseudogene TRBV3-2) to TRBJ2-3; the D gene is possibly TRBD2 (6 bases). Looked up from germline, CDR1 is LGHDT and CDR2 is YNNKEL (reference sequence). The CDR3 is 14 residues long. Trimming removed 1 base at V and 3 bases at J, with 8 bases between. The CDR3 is CASSQAAGTDTQYF. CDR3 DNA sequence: TGTGCCAGCAGCCAAGCAGCGGGTACAGATACGCAGTATTTT.

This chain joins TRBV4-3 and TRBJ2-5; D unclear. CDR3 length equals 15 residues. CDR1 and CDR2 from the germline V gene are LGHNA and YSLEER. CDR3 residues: CAKRDRMSQKETQYF. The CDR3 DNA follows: TGCGCGAAACGTGACCGTATGTCCCAAAAAGAGACCCAGTACTTC.

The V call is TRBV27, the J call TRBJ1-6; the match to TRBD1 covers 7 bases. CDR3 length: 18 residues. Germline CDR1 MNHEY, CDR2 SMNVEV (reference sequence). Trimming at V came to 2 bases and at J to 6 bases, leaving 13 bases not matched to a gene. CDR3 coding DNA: TGTGCCAGCAGTTTAGACTACAGGGGTCGATTAATTAATTCACCCCTCCACTTT. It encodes CASSLDYRGRLINSPLHF.

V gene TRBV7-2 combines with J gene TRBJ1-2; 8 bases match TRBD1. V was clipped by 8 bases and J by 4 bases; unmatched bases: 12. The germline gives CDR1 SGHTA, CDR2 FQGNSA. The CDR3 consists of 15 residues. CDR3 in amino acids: CASGSQGGGSYGYTF. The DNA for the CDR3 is TGTGCCAGCGGGTCACAGGGGGGCGGAAGCTATGGCTACACCTTC.

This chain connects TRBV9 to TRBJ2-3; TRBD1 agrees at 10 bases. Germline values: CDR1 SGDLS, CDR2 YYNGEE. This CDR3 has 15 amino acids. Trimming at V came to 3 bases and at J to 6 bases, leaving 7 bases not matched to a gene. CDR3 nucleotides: TGTGCCAGCAGCGCCCGACAGGGGGCAACGGATACGCAGTATTTT. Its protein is CASSARQGATDTQYF.

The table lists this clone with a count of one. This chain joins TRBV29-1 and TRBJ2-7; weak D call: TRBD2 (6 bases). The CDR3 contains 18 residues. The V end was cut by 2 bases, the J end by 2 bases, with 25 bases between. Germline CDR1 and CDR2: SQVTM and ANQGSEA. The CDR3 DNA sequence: TGCAGCGTTGAATTCCGGGACTTGGATAACGGGGTGGCCTACGAGCAGTACGTC. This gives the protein CSVEFRDLDNGVAYEQYV.

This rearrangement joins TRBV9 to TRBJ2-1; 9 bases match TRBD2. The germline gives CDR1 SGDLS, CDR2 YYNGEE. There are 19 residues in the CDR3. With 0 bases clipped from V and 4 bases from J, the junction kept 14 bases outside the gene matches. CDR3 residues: CASSVEEWSSGVPYNEQFF. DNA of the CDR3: TGTGCCAGCAGCGTAGAGGAGTGGTCTAGCGGGGTTCCATACAATGAGCAGTTCTTC.

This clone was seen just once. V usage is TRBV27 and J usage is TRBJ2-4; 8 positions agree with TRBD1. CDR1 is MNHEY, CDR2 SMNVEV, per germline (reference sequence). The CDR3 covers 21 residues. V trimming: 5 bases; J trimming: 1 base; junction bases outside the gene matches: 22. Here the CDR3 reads CASSQTNNPGQVFTAKNIQYF. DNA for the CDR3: TGTGCCAGCAGTCAGACGAATAATCCGGGACAGGTATTTACGGCCAAAAACATTCAGTACTTC.

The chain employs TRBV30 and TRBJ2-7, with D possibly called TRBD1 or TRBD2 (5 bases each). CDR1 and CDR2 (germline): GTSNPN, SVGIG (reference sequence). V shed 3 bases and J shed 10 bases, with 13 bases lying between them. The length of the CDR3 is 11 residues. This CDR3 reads CAWRGRGPQYF. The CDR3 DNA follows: TGTGCCTGGAGAGGTAGGGGACCACAGTACTTC.

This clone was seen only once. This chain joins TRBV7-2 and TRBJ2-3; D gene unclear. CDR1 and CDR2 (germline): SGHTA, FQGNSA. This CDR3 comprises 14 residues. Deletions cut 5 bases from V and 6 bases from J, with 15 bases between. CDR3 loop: CASSDTFLGDTQYF. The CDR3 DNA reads TGTGCCAGCAGCGATACCTTCCTGGGGGATACGCAGTATTTT.